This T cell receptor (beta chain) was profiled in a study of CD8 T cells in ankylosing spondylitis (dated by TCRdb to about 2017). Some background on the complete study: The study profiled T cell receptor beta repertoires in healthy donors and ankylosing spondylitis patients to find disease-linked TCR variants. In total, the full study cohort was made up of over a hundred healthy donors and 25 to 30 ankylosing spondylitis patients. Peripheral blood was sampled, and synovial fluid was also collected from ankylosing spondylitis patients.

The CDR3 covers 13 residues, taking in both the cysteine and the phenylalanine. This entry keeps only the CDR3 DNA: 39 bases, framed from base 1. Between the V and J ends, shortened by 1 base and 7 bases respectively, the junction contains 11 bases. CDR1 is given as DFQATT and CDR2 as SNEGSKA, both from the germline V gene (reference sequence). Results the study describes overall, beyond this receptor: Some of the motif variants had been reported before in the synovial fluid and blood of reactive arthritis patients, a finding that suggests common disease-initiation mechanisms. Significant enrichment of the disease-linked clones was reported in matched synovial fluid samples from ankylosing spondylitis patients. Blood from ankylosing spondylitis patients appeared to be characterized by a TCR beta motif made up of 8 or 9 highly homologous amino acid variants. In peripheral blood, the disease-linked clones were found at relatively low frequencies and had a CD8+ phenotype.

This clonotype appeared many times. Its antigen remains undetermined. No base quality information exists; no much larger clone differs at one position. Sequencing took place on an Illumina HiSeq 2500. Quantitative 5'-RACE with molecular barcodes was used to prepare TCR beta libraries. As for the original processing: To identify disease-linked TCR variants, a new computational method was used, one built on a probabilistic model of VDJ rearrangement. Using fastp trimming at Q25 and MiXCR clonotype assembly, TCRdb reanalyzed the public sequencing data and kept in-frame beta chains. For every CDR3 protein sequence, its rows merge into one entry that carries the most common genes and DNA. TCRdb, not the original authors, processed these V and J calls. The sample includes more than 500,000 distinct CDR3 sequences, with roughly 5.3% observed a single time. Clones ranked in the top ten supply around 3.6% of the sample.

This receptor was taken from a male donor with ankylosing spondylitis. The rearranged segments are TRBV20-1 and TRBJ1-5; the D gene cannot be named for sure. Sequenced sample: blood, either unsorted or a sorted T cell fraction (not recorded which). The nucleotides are TGCAGTGCTAGAGTGGGTCTGGACCAGCCCCAGCATTTT. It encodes CSARVGLDQPQHF.